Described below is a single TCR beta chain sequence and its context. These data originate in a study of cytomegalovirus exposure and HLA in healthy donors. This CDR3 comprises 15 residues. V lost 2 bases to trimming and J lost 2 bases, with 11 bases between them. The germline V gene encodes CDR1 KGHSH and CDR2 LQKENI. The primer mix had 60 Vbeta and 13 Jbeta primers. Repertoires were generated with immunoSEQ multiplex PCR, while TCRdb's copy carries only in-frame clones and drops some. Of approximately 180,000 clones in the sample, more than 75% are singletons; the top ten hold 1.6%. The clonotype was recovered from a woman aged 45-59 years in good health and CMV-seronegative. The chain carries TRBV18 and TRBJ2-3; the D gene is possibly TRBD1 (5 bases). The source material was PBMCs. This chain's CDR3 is CASSPTDSYTDTQYF. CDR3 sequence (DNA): TGTGCCAGCTCACCAACCGACAGTTACACAGATACGCAGTATTTT.